Included here is one TCR beta chain sequence, with context. Sequencing was performed with immunoSEQ multiplex PCR; in TCRdb, only in-frame clones are kept and a portion is missing. Altogether roughly 45,000 clones are present, about nine tenths being singletons, with the ten largest covering about 8.8%. This sample was taken from a study of T cell changes during pregnancy in multiple sclerosis. The sequence came from a female donor with multiple sclerosis, enrolled in a pregnancy study. The sample was CD8+ T cells from peripheral blood mononuclear cells, taken after pregnancy.

The CDR3 sequence: CASSLVMGRGGTGELFF. In DNA, the CDR3 is TGTGCCAGCAGCTTAGTCATGGGGCGGGGAGGCACCGGGGAGCTGTTTTTT. The chain recombines TRBV7-2 with TRBJ2-2; possibly TRBD2 for D (6 bases). The germline V and J ends were trimmed by 1 base and 4 bases, with 16 bases remaining between them. This CDR3 has 17 residues. Germline V lookup: CDR1 SGHTA, CDR2 FQGNSA. Together with reference TRBV7-2 and TRBJ2-2, the CDR3 gives the full variable domain: GAGVSQSPSNKVTEKGKDVELRCDPISGHTALYWYRQSLGQGLEFLIYFQGNSAPDKSGLPSDRFSAERTGGSVSTLTIQRTQQEDSAVYLCASSLVMGRGGTGELFFGEGSRLTVL.